Listed here is a single TCR beta chain. Cohort 3 recovery required two negative PCRs, clearance, or symptom resolution. Germline values: CDR1 SGHNT, CDR2 YENEEA. This CDR3 has 13 residues. V lost 3 bases, J lost 8 bases, and 11 bases lay in between. These data come from a study of blood T cell repertoires in COVID-19. Study-wide context: Donors in the United States, Italy and Spain gave samples during acute or convalescent COVID-19.

Repertoires were generated with immunoSEQ multiplex PCR, while TCRdb's copy carries only in-frame clones and drops some. In the table there are roughly 300,000 clones, around nine tenths of which are singletons. The sequence was obtained from a woman in her 30s who had recovered from COVID-19. The sample comprised PBMCs or T cells enriched from blood (not recorded which). The V call is TRBV11-3, the J call TRBJ2-1, with D hard to call. CDR3 sequence (DNA): TGTGCCAGCAGCTTCGCACGGGTCGATGAGCAGTTCTTC. It yields the protein CASSFARVDEQFF.